One sample yielded the 30 T cell receptor beta chains listed below, sequenced in a study of Tregs in tolerant kidney transplant recipients. Method: immunoSEQ multiplex PCR; TCRdb's copy keeps in-frame clones and lacks some. The sample yields about 72,000 clones, 80% to 95% seen once. Sequenced material: CD8+ T cells from blood, taken before the transplant. All receptors come from a human donor who received a combined kidney and bone marrow transplant.

The gene calls are TRBV27 and TRBJ1-2; D ambiguous. The germline V and J ends were trimmed by 1 base and 8 bases, with 14 bases remaining between them. The CDR3 contains 14 residues. Germline loops: CDR1 MNHEY, CDR2 SMNVEV (reference sequence). CDR3: CASSLLSEPGGYTF. In nucleotides, the CDR3 is TGTGCCAGCAGTTTATTATCCGAGCCGGGGGGCTACACCTTC.

The chain combines TRBV18 with TRBJ2-7; 12 bases fit TRBD1. V shed 5 bases and J 6 bases; nucleotides not matched to a gene: 11. Germline lookup yields CDR1 KGHSH and CDR2 LQKENI. This CDR3 has 16 residues. This chain's CDR3 is CASSTGGQGARAEQYF. DNA of the CDR3: TGTGCCAGCTCAACGGGGGGACAGGGGGCGCGGGCCGAGCAGTACTTC.

V gene TRBV5-6 combines with J gene TRBJ2-7; TRBD1 matches at 7 bases. The CDR3 runs 11 residues. Per the germline V gene, CDR1 is SGHDT and CDR2 is YYEEEE. V was clipped by 3 bases and J by 9 bases; unmatched bases: 3. CDR3 region: CASSWGQSQYF. The CDR3 DNA reads TGTGCCAGCAGCTGGGGACAGTCGCAGTACTTC.

This clone was observed once. J is TRBJ1-1 and V is TRBV27, with TRBD1 as a possible D gene (6 bases). This CDR3 has 17 residues. The V gene lost 6 bases and the J gene lost 5 bases, with 25 bases spanning the gap. Germline V gene sequence: CDR1 MNHEY, CDR2 SMNVEV (reference sequence). CDR3 residues: CASSPFYREGGLTEAFF. DNA of the CDR3: TGTGCCAGCAGCCCCTTCTATAGGGAGGGGGGGTTGACTGAAGCTTTCTTT.

The chain recombines TRBV7-9 with TRBJ2-5; a weak D match, TRBD1 (6 bases). V was cut by 3 bases and J by 3 bases, with 14 bases left in between. This CDR3 region has 15 residues. The germline gives CDR1 SEHNR, CDR2 FQNEAQ (reference sequence). The CDR3 here is CASSLRMAGEETQYF. In DNA form, the CDR3 reads TGTGCCAGCAGCTTGAGGATGGCAGGGGAAGAGACCCAGTACTTC.

The V and J genes are TRBV9 and TRBJ1-2, with 11 nucleotides matching TRBD1. The CDR3 runs to 17 residues. The ends lost 3 bases at V and 3 bases at J; junction bases unmatched: 10. The germline V gene has CDR1 SGDLS and CDR2 YYNGEE. CDR3 amino acids: CASSGYSGTGGDYGYTF. CDR3 bases: TGTGCCAGCAGCGGGTACTCCGGGACAGGGGGTGACTATGGCTACACCTTC.

This chain joins TRBV5-6 and TRBJ1-4; D uncertain. Germline V lookup: CDR1 SGHDT, CDR2 YYEEEE. The CDR3 consists of 16 residues. V lost 0 bases and J 3 bases, leaving 12 bases between the germline ends. As DNA, the CDR3 is TGTGCCAGCAGCTTGGCCTCAGGCGTGGCTAATGAAAAACTGTTTTTT. Encoded protein: CASSLASGVANEKLFF.

The gene calls are TRBV4-1 and TRBJ2-7; D possibly corresponds to TRBD2 (5 bases). This CDR3 region has 16 residues. V dropped 2 bases and J dropped 2 bases, with 16 bases sitting between them. The germline V gene has CDR1 MGHRA and CDR2 YSYEKL. As DNA, the CDR3 is TGCGCCAGCAGCCAAAATCCGAGGGCAGGCACCTACGAGCAGTACTTC. Its translation: CASSQNPRAGTYEQYF.

The V call is TRBV28, the J call TRBJ1-2; D gene unclear. This CDR3 contains 15 residues. Trimming took off 3 bases at V and 3 bases at J, with 14 bases between the two ends. The germline CDR1 and CDR2 sequences are MDHEN and SYDVKM. This CDR3 is CASSFLGGMDYGYTF. As DNA, the CDR3 is TGTGCCAGCAGTTTTTTGGGAGGGATGGACTATGGCTACACCTTC.

The CDR3 is CASSPIAGGGSDTQYF. The CDR3 DNA reads TGCGCCAGCAGCCCAATAGCGGGAGGGGGCTCGGATACGCAGTATTTT. The rearrangement joins TRBV4-3 to TRBJ2-3; TRBD2 agrees at 11 bases. Per germline, CDR1 LGHNA and CDR2 YSLEER. The CDR3 is 16 residues long. Germline trimming cut 4 bases from V and 6 bases from J; bases unmatched to any gene: 9.

The chain is built from TRBV19 and TRBJ2-1; 8 positions match TRBD1. The germline V gene encodes CDR1 LNHDA and CDR2 SQIVND (reference sequence). CDR3 length: 15 amino acids. V lost 5 bases, J lost 8 bases, and 11 bases stayed unmatched. The CDR3 DNA sequence: TGTGCCAGTAGTGCCTCCGGACAGGGTTTCGATGAGCAGTTCTTC. It translates to CASSASGQGFDEQFF. The full variable domain, in which reference TRBV19 and TRBJ2-1 provide the parts outside the CDR3, is DGGITQSPKYLFRKEGQNVTLSCEQNLNHDAMYWYRQDPGQGLRLIYYSQIVNDFQKGDIAEGYSVSREKKESFPLTVTSAQKNPTAFYLCASSASGQGFDEQFFGPGTRLTVL.

Remarks on this clone: This CDR3 is also generated by other DNA sequences in the sample. V is TRBV19 and J is TRBJ1-1; weak D call: TRBD1 (5 bases). The CDR3 loop spans 13 amino acids. Germline V gene sequence: CDR1 LNHDA, CDR2 SQIVND (reference sequence). With 6 bases removed from V and 1 base from J, the gap between germline ends came to 9 bases. The CDR3 spells CASSLGQNTEAFF. In DNA form, the CDR3 reads TGTGCCAGTAGCCTCGGACAGAACACTGAAGCTTTCTTT.

The chain employs TRBV4-1 and TRBJ1-2, with 8 bases aligning to TRBD1. The V gene's germline CDR1 is MGHRA and CDR2 YSYEKL. J lost 5 bases, V lost 2 bases, and 7 bases had no gene match. The CDR3 loop spans 15 amino acids. CDR3 sequence: CASSQRGQASYGYTF. The CDR3 DNA follows: TGCGCCAGCAGCCAACGGGGACAGGCGTCGTATGGCTACACCTTC.

This chain joins TRBV12-5 and TRBJ2-1; D is uncertain. Trimming took off 1 base at V and 4 bases at J, with 8 bases between the two ends. CDR3 length: 14 residues. Germline V gene sequence: CDR1 LGHNT, CDR2 FRNRAP. CDR3 nucleotides: TGTGCTAGTGGTTTGGGGGCAGGTTACAATGAGCAGTTCTTC. It yields the protein CASGLGAGYNEQFF.

J is TRBJ1-5 and V is TRBV28; tentative D call: TRBD1 (6 bases). V lost 5 bases and J 3 bases, leaving 17 bases between the germline ends. CDR1 and CDR2 (germline): MDHEN, SYDVKM. The CDR3 is 16 residues long. The CDR3 reads CASSAPHRVFNQPQHF. The CDR3 DNA reads TGTGCCAGCAGTGCGCCCCACAGGGTTTTCAATCAGCCCCAGCATTTT.

V gene TRBV9 combines with J gene TRBJ1-1; D is ambiguous. The CDR3 runs 14 residues. CDR1 SGDLS and CDR2 YYNGEE come from the germline V gene. Trimming left V 4 bases short and J 2 bases short, with 12 bases between. CDR3 residues: CASSPDSSNTEAFF. CDR3 nucleotide sequence: TGTGCCAGCAGCCCAGACTCCTCTAACACTGAAGCTTTCTTT.

The chain is built from TRBV9 and TRBJ1-2; D not certain. V lost 0 bases and J 7 bases, leaving 7 bases between the germline ends. The CDR3 loop spans 12 amino acids. Germline assignment: CDR1 SGDLS and CDR2 YYNGEE. CDR3 nucleotide sequence: TGTGCCAGCAGCGTAGGTAGTCGTGGCTACACCTTC. Translation gives CASSVGSRGYTF.

The rearrangement joins TRBV14 to TRBJ2-7; the match to TRBD1 covers 7 bases. V was clipped by 1 base and J by 3 bases; unmatched bases: 3. Germline V gene lookup returns CDR1 SGHDN and CDR2 FVKESK. The CDR3 spans 14 residues. CDR3 nucleotides: TGTGCCAGCAGCCAAGTAGGGGGCGGCTACGAGCAGTACTTC. Encoded protein: CASSQVGGGYEQYF.

The chain combines TRBV6-6 with TRBJ1-1, with TRBD1 identical over 9 bases. Trimming took 7 bases from V and 3 from J; bases not matched to a gene: 9. Germline V CDR1 and CDR2: MNHNY, SVGAGI (reference sequence). The CDR3 extends over 15 amino acids. CDR3 sequence: CASTSYRGRDTEAFF. The DNA of the CDR3 is TGTGCCAGCACCTCATACAGGGGGCGAGACACTGAAGCTTTCTTT.

The genes are TRBV15 and TRBJ1-6, with TRBD1 as a possible D gene (6 bases). The germline gives CDR1 LNHNV, CDR2 YYDKDF (reference sequence). The ends were cut back, 3 bases at V and 10 bases at J, with 13 bases in the middle. The CDR3 is 14 amino acids. The CDR3 loop is CATSSGHGGSPLHF. The CDR3 bases are TGTGCCACCAGCAGCGGACATGGGGGCTCACCCCTCCACTTT.

The chain uses TRBV19 and TRBJ2-7; 7 bases match TRBD1. The CDR3 consists of 14 residues. Germline CDR1 and CDR2: LNHDA and SQIVND (reference sequence). With V trimmed by 3 bases and J by 0 bases, 2 bases remained unmatched. CDR3 protein: CASSIGDSSYEQYF. The DNA for the CDR3 is TGTGCCAGTAGTATCGGGGACAGCTCCTACGAGCAGTACTTC. Full variable domain (outside the CDR3, taken from reference TRBV19 and TRBJ2-7): DGGITQSPKYLFRKEGQNVTLSCEQNLNHDAMYWYRQDPGQGLRLIYYSQIVNDFQKGDIAEGYSVSREKKESFPLTVTSAQKNPTAFYLCASSIGDSSYEQYFGPGTRLTVT.

This clone has only one observation. CDR3 in amino acids: CASSNWDTTTDTQYF. Written as DNA, the CDR3 is TGTGCCAGTAGTAATTGGGACACCACCACAGATACGCAGTATTTT. The J gene is TRBJ2-3, the V gene TRBV19; D possibly corresponds to TRBD1 (6 bases). V was pared by 4 bases and J by 2 bases, with 13 bases between. The CDR3 is 15 amino acids. Germline lookup yields CDR1 LNHDA and CDR2 SQIVND (reference sequence).

The chain uses TRBV4-3 and TRBJ2-2; 10 bases are a match to TRBD1. Germline trimming cut 3 bases from V and 5 bases from J; bases unmatched to any gene: 0. Per the germline V gene, CDR1 is LGHNA and CDR2 is YSLEER. The CDR3 runs 14 residues. The CDR3 protein is CASSQGQGTGELFF. The CDR3 DNA is TGCGCCAGCAGCCAGGGACAGGGGACCGGGGAGCTGTTTTTT.

The V gene is TRBV27, the J gene TRBJ1-5; D may be TRBD1 (5 bases). Deletions cut 4 bases from V and 3 bases from J, with 10 bases between. The CDR3 runs to 14 residues. The germline CDR1 and CDR2 sequences are MNHEY and SMNVEV (reference sequence). The CDR3 reads CASSYGANNQPQHF. CDR3 DNA sequence: TGTGCCAGCAGTTATGGGGCAAACAATCAGCCCCAGCATTTT.

V usage is TRBV13 and J usage is TRBJ2-7, with 8 bases aligning to TRBD2. CDR3 length: 16 amino acids. Trimming removed 0 bases from V and 2 bases from J; junction bases left unmatched: 6. CDR1 is PRHDT and CDR2 is FYEKMQ in the germline V gene (reference sequence). CDR3 loop: CASSLGLVAGPYEQYF. Written as DNA, the CDR3 is TGTGCCAGCAGCTTAGGCCTGGTAGCGGGACCCTACGAGCAGTACTTC.

The rearrangement uses TRBV27 and TRBJ2-1; TRBD1 matches at 8 bases. The germline V gene has CDR1 MNHEY and CDR2 SMNVEV (reference sequence). This CDR3 has 14 amino acids. J gave up 5 bases and V 5 bases, and 5 bases lay outside the gene matches. Here the CDR3 reads CASSLRQGNNEQFF. The CDR3 nucleotides read TGTGCCAGCAGTCTGAGACAGGGGAACAATGAGCAGTTCTTC.

DNA of the CDR3: TGTGCCAGCAGCGGCTCCGGGACAGAAGAGACCCAGTACTTC. The encoded protein is CASSGSGTEETQYF. The chain combines TRBV9 with TRBJ2-5; 7 bases are shared with TRBD1. Per the germline V gene, CDR1 is SGDLS and CDR2 is YYNGEE. V shed 3 bases, J shed 3 bases, and the junction held 5 bases outside the gene matches. The CDR3 is 14 amino acids. Using reference TRBV9 and TRBJ2-5 for the parts outside the CDR3, the full variable domain is DSGVTQTPKHLITATGQRVTLRCSPRSGDLSVYWYQQSLDQGLQFLIQYYNGEERAKGNILERFSAQQFPDLHSELNLSSLELGDSALYFCASSGSGTEETQYFGPGTRLLVL.

The chain couples TRBV16 to TRBJ1-1, with D unclear. This CDR3 is 15 amino acids long. Germline V gives CDR1 KGHSY, CDR2 FQNENV. Trimming removed 0 bases at V and 7 bases at J, with 15 bases between. CDR3 nucleotides: TGTGCCAGCAGCCAATCTTCGTCGGGGATTGGTGAAGCTTTCTTT. It yields the protein CASSQSSSGIGEAFF.

The gene calls are TRBV4-3 and TRBJ2-2; 12 bases fit TRBD2. The V gene's germline CDR1 is LGHNA and CDR2 YSLEER. The J segment lost 10 bases and the V segment lost 2 bases, leaving 8 bases of the junction unmatched. CDR3 length: 16 amino acids. CDR3 DNA sequence: TGCGCCAGCAGCCAATTGACTAGCGGGAGTTGGGAGGAGCTGTTTTTT. This codes for CASSQLTSGSWEELFF.

This clone has just one count. This rearrangement joins TRBV28 to TRBJ2-1, with D perhaps matching TRBD1 (6 bases). V lost 5 bases and J lost 3, with 14 bases in between. This CDR3 is built from 15 residues. Germline V lookup: CDR1 MDHEN, CDR2 SYDVKM. CDR3 residues: CASSELDRNYNEQFF. DNA of the CDR3: TGTGCCAGCAGTGAACTCGACAGGAACTACAATGAGCAGTTCTTC. The variable domain in full, with the rest retrieved from reference TRBV28 and TRBJ2-1, is DVKVTQSSRYLVKRTGEKVFLECVQDMDHENMFWYRQDPGLGLRLIYFSYDVKMKEKGDIPEGYSVSREKKERFSLILESASTNQTSMYLCASSELDRNYNEQFFGPGTRLTVL.